This entry describes one T cell receptor beta chain. These data are taken from a study of blood T cell repertoires in COVID-19. V gave up 0 bases and J gave up 7 bases, with 6 bases separating them. The CDR3 is made up of 12 amino acids. The germline CDR1 and CDR2 sequences are SGHDN and FVKESK. Produced via immunoSEQ multiplex PCR; TCRdb's table is partial and in-frame only. Seen here are 85,000 to 100,000 clones, 90% observed once, and the top ten hold 1.7%. The sequenced sample was peripheral blood. The receptor's source is a man aged 55 to 69 with acute or convalescent COVID-19. The chain combines TRBV14 with TRBJ1-1; D ambiguous. The CDR3 bases are TGTGCCAGCAGCCAAGAGTTCCTTGAAGCTTTCTTT. Translation gives CASSQEFLEAFF.